Below, one T cell receptor beta chain is given with its context. The antigen is undetermined. Mismatch with germline at one junction end may stem from a read error. Germline V gives CDR1 SGHRS, CDR2 YFSETQ. The CDR3 extends over 13 amino acids. These data originate in a study of a mutant IDH1 vaccine in newly diagnosed glioma. Time point indicated: week 5, during vaccination. Every vaccination contained 300 ug of the mutant IDH1 20-mer peptide and was paired with topical imiquimod. The protocol was immunoSEQ multiplex PCR, while the TCRdb copy is restricted to in-frame clones and leaves out a portion. The data show approximately 57,000 clones, approximately 82% seen once.

The TCR comes from a woman in her late teens or twenties with glioma. Some clones in this sample may be carry-over from other donors' samples. The chain carries TRBV5-1 and TRBJ2-2; tentative D call: TRBD2 (5 bases). The material was PBMCs, obtained from a glioma patient whose treatment included an IDH1 peptide vaccine. The CDR3 is CASSPSPGWELFF. The CDR3 nucleotides are TGCGCCAGCAGCCCCAGTCCGGGCTGGGAGTTGTTTTTT.